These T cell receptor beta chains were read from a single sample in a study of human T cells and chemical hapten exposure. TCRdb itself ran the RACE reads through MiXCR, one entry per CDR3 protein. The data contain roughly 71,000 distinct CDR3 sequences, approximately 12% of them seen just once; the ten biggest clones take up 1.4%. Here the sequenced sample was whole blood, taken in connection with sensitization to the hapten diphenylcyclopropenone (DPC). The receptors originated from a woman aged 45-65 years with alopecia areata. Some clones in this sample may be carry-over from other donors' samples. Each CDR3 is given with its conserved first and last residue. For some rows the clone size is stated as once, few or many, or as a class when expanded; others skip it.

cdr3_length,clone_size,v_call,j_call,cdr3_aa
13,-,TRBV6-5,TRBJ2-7,CASRERGPYEQYF
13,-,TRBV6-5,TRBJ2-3,CASSYSEGDTQYF
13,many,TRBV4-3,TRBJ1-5,CASSQDIFRPQHF
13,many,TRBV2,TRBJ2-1,CASSPGIYNEQFF
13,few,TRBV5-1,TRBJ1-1,CASSLDGAQEAFF
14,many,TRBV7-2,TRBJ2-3,CASSLEKGTDTQYF
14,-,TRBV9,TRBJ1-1,CASTLLLGGAEAFF
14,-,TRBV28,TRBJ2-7,CASSLPQESYEQYF
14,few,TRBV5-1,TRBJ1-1,CASTSNRAVTEAFF
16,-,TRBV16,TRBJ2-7,CASSQMEAGATYEQYF
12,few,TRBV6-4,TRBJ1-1,CASRGENTEAFF
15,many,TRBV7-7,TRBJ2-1,CASSAGQRGYNEQFF
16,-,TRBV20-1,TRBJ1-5,CSARDARLHSNQPQHF
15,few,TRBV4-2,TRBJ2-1,CASSPYQTPNNEQFF
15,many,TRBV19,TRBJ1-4,CASRPTGTAHEKLFF
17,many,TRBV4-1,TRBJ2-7,CASSQQVAGVSSYEQYF
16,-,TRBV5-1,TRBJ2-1,CASSLDPGSFFGEQFF
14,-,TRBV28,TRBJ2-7,CASSQPLARYEQYF
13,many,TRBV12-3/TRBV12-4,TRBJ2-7,CASRGTGSYEQYF
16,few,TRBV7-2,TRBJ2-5,CASSLELAGGRETQYF
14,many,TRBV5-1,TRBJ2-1,CASTPSGSENEQFF
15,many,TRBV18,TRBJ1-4,CASSPRGGTNEKLFF
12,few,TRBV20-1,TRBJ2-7,CSARATVYEQYF
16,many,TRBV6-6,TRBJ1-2,CASSSGTEGANYGYTF
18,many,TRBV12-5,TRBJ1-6,CASGFTGQPDPSNSPLHF
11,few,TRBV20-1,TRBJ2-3,CSAAGDYTQYF
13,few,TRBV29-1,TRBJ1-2,CSAGARGRDGYTF
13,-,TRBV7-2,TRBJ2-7,CASSPGPAYEQYF
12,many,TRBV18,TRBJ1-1,CASSPTGSEAFF
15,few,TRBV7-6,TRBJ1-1,CASSLVAGGDTEAFF
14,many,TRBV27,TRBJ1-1,CASRRGTVTTEAFF
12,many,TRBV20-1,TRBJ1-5,CSARDPNQPQHF
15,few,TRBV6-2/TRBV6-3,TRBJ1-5,CASSSPSKGDQPQHF
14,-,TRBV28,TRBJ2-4,CAISYGGGKNIQYF
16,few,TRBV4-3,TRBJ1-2,CASSQDMHNRGLGYTF
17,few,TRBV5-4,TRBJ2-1,CASSPTQLAGVYNEQFF
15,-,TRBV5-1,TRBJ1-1,CASSSRTVWSTEAFF
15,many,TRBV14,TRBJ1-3,CASSPGVLSGNTIYF
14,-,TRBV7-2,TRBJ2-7,CASSLGRQSYEQYF
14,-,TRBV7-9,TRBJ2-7,CATGGWGRTYEQYF
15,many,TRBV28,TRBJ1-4,CASSGPGTGNKKLFF